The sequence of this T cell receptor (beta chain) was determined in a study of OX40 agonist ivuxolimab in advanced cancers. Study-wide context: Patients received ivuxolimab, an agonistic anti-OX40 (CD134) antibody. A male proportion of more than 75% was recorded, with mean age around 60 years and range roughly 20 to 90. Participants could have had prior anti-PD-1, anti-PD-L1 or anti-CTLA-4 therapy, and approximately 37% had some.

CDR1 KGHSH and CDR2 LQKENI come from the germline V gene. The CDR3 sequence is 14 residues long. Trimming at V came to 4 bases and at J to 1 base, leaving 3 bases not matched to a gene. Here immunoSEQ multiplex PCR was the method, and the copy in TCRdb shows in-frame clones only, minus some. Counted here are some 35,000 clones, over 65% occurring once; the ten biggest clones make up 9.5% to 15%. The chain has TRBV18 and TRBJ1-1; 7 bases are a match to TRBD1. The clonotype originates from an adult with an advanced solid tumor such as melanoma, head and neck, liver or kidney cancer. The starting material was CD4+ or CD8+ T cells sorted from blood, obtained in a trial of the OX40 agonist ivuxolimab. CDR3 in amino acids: CASSLQGPNTEAFF. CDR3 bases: TGTGCCAGCTCACTACAGGGGCCGAACACTGAAGCTTTCTTT.